This T cell receptor (beta chain) was profiled in a study of T cells in Graves' hyperthyroidism and ophthalmopathy. The wider study: Before any treatment, at initial diagnosis, peripheral blood was collected. Study-wide points: The model forecast ophthalmopathy, anticipating it by a median around 6.5 months before onset.

It was RNA transcripts that yielded the amplified TCR beta CDR3 regions. TCR CDR3 regions were first amplified by RT-PCR with HTBI primers. TCRdb independently ran MiXCR on the multiplex PCR reads; one entry per CDR3 protein. Seen here are hundreds of thousands of distinct CDR3 sequences, about 38% observed once, and the top ten hold 8% to 9%. This clonotype has more than one count but fewer than ten. Antigen unknown. CDR3 length: 14 amino acids. The junction had 9 bases not matched to a gene; V was cut back by 5 bases and J by 6 bases. Germline V gene data show CDR1 as SGHTA and CDR2 as FQGNSA. In patients aged 18 to 65, hyperthyroidism was newly diagnosed, with duration under 2 months. PBMCs stemmed from around 9.3 ml fresh peripheral blood.

The chain joins TRBV7-2 to TRBJ2-7, with 8 bases matching TRBD2. Sequenced input: blood. This sequence originates from a man between 18 and 35 years old with Graves' hyperthyroidism. CDR3 coding DNA: TGTGCCAGCAGCCGCGTCCCGGGAGGGTTCGAGCAGTACTTC. It codes for CASSRVPGGFEQYF.